Shown below are 26 T cell receptor beta chains from a single sample sequenced in a study of cytomegalovirus exposure and HLA in healthy donors. The PCR used 60 Vbeta and 13 Jbeta primers. Using immunoSEQ multiplex PCR, the repertoire was profiled, and TCRdb retains in-frame clones only, with some absent. Of about 95,000 clones listed, approximately 81% are singletons. Sequenced: PBMCs. The receptors were gathered from a middle-aged woman in good health and CMV-seropositive.

This chain links TRBV19 with TRBJ2-5; 8 nucleotides agree with TRBD1. The CDR3 consists of 13 residues. Germline V gene sequence: CDR1 LNHDA, CDR2 SQIVND (reference sequence). V lost 5 bases, J lost 5 bases, and 4 bases stayed unmatched. The CDR3 bases are TGTGCCAGTAGTCTCGGGACAGGCGAGACCCAGTACTTC. Its translation is CASSLGTGETQYF.

V and J are TRBV6-1 and TRBJ2-7; TRBD1 agrees at 9 bases. CDR1 is MNHNS, CDR2 SASEGT, per germline. V lost 6 bases to trimming and J lost 9 bases; unmatched junction nucleotides: 12. The CDR3 runs to 14 residues. For the CDR3, the DNA is TGTGCCAGCAGGAAGCCGGGACAGGGTGAATCGCAGTACTTC. Translation: CASRKPGQGESQYF.

This sequence joins TRBV2 and TRBJ2-5; tentatively, D is TRBD1 (5 bases). V lost 6 bases and J 5 bases, leaving 13 bases between the germline ends. Germline V gene lookup returns CDR1 SNHLY and CDR2 FYNNEI. This CDR3 has 13 residues. The CDR3 sequence is CASRARAEETQYF. The DNA of the CDR3 is TGTGCCAGCAGAGCCAGGGCCGAGGAGACCCAGTACTTC.

The chain uses TRBV28 and TRBJ2-5; 8 nucleotides agree with TRBD1. Germline V CDR1 and CDR2: MDHEN, SYDVKM. The length of the CDR3 is 17 residues. V shed 4 bases, J shed 5 bases, and the junction held 15 bases outside the gene matches. CDR3 sequence reads: CASSSPRTGLLGETQYF. CDR3 nucleotides: TGTGCCAGCAGTTCCCCTCGGACAGGGCTCTTGGGTGAGACCCAGTACTTC.

The chain carries TRBV15 and TRBJ2-5, with 7 bases aligning to TRBD2. The germline V gene has CDR1 LNHNV and CDR2 YYDKDF (reference sequence). J gave up 5 bases and V 0 bases, and 12 bases lay outside the gene matches. This CDR3 is 17 amino acids long. The CDR3 region has the DNA TGTGCCACCAGCAGAGATTTTCGGGAGGTTCAGAGGGAGACCCAGTACTTC. Its translation: CATSRDFREVQRETQYF.

This sequence joins TRBV5-4 and TRBJ2-1, with 7 bases fitting TRBD2. The length of the CDR3 is 15 residues. After removal of 0 bases from V and 9 bases from J, the junction contained 9 bases not matched to a gene. Germline V gene data show CDR1 as SGHNT and CDR2 as YYREEE (reference sequence). CDR3 sequence (DNA): TGTGCCAGCAGCTTGGCGGGCGGGAGTAGCCCTGAGCAGTTCTTC. This codes for CASSLAGGSSPEQFF.

The chain is built from TRBV5-1 and TRBJ2-5, with 7 positions matching TRBD1. The J call could be wrong; TRBJ2-7 is a better fit for the DNA end. The germline V gene has CDR1 SGHRS and CDR2 YFSETQ. There are 14 residues in the CDR3. The CDR3 nucleotides read TGCGCCAGCAGCAACCCGGGACAGCGCTACGAGCAGTACTTC. Protein product: CASSNPGQRYEQYF.

The chain couples TRBV19 to TRBJ1-5; unclear D gene. The V gene's germline CDR1 is LNHDA and CDR2 SQIVND (reference sequence). The CDR3 runs to 15 residues. The germline V and J ends were trimmed by 6 bases and 5 bases, with 17 bases remaining between them. The CDR3 DNA reads TGTGCCAGTAGCCCCAGCGGCACAACCTATCAGCCCCAGCATTTT. This sequence encodes CASSPSGTTYQPQHF.

V and J are TRBV2 and TRBJ2-3; the match to TRBD2 covers 11 bases. Germline V CDR1 and CDR2: SNHLY, FYNNEI. The CDR3 has 13 amino acids. With V trimmed by 8 bases and J by 5 bases, 3 bases remained unmatched. The CDR3 protein is CASGGTSGDTQYF. The DNA for the CDR3 is TGTGCCAGCGGCGGGACTAGCGGAGATACGCAGTATTTT. Drawing the rest from reference TRBV2 and TRBJ2-3, the complete variable domain is EPEVTQTPSHQVTQMGQEVILRCVPISNHLYFYWYRQILGQKVEFLVSFYNNEISEKSEIFDDQFSVERPDGSNFTLKIRSTKLEDSAMYFCASGGTSGDTQYFGPGTRLTVL.

The rearrangement links TRBV29-1 to TRBJ2-7; maybe TRBD1 (6 bases). V dropped 5 bases and J dropped 0 bases, with 14 bases sitting between them. This CDR3 region has 14 residues. From germline, CDR1 is SQVTM and CDR2 ANQGSEA. CDR3 DNA sequence: TGCAGCGTTTCTCTTTCAGGGGCCTCCTACGAGCAGTACTTC. This translates into CSVSLSGASYEQYF.

J is TRBJ2-7 and V is TRBV11-2; D not certain. The CDR3 length is 13 residues. Looked up from germline, CDR1 is SGHAT and CDR2 is FQNNGV. V was pared by 5 bases and J by 4 bases, with 12 bases between. The CDR3 reads CASSVTGGYEQYF. The DNA of the CDR3 is TGTGCCAGCAGCGTTACCGGTGGTTACGAGCAGTACTTC.

The rearrangement links TRBV29-1 to TRBJ1-2; 7 bases are a match to TRBD1. This CDR3 has 12 amino acids. Trimming cost V 6 bases and J 5 bases; bases outside gene matches: 6. CDR1 is SQVTM and CDR2 is ANQGSEA in the germline V gene. CDR3 in amino acids: CSVDRDAYGYTF. CDR3 sequence (DNA): TGCAGCGTCGACAGGGATGCTTATGGCTACACCTTC.

The chain uses TRBV6-4 and TRBJ2-6; TRBD1 agrees at 7 bases. Germline-derived CDR1 and CDR2 are MRHNA and SNTAGT. This CDR3 is built from 17 residues. J lost 0 bases, V lost 0 bases, and 2 bases had no gene match. DNA of the CDR3: TGTGCCAGCAGTGACTCGAACAGGGGCTCTGGGGCCAACGTCCTGACTTTC. It encodes CASSDSNRGSGANVLTF.

V usage is TRBV28 and J usage is TRBJ1-1; D remains unclear. The CDR3 is made up of 14 amino acids. CDR1 and CDR2 from the germline V gene are MDHEN and SYDVKM. Trimming removed 6 bases from V and 0 bases from J, with 11 bases in between. CDR3 DNA sequence: TGTGCCAGCAGGCGAGGTAGGATGAACACTGAAGCTTTCTTT. Amino acid sequence: CASRRGRMNTEAFF. The full variable domain, rest sourced from reference TRBV28 and TRBJ1-1, is DVKVTQSSRYLVKRTGEKVFLECVQDMDHENMFWYRQDPGLGLRLIYFSYDVKMKEKGDIPEGYSVSREKKERFSLILESASTNQTSMYLCASRRGRMNTEAFFGQGTRLTVV.

The chain links TRBV19 to TRBJ2-2, with TRBD1 identical over 9 bases. Losses at the gene ends were 7 bases for V and 8 bases for J; bases not matched to a gene: 11. Per the germline V gene, CDR1 is LNHDA and CDR2 is SQIVND (reference sequence). The CDR3 is 15 amino acids. The CDR3 spells CASMGRDRVPGELFF. Written as DNA, the CDR3 is TGTGCCAGTATGGGGAGGGACAGGGTCCCTGGGGAGCTGTTTTTT.

DNA for the CDR3: TGTGCCAGCAGCGTCCGGGAAGACACTGAAGCTTTCTTT. It codes for CASSVREDTEAFF. This chain uses TRBV7-9 with TRBJ1-1; D remains ambiguous. The CDR3 length is 13 residues. Germline CDR1 SEHNR, CDR2 FQNEAQ (reference sequence). Trimming stripped 5 bases from V and 3 bases from J, with 10 bases between. Looking up the rest from reference TRBV7-9 and TRBJ1-1 gives the full variable domain: DTGVSQNPRHKITKRGQNVTFRCDPISEHNRLYWYRQTLGQGPEFLTYFQNEAQLEKSRLLSDRFSAERPKGSFSTLEIQRTEQGDSAMYLCASSVREDTEAFFGQGTRLTVV.

The rearrangement links TRBV2 to TRBJ1-4; 8 bases are shared with TRBD1. This CDR3 has 15 residues. The V segment lost 6 bases and the J segment 8 bases; nucleotides outside the gene matches: 11. The germline gives CDR1 SNHLY, CDR2 FYNNEI. CDR3 in DNA: TGTGCCAGCAGCCCCCCCGGGACAGGTGGCGAAAAACTGTTTTTT. Translating gives CASSPPGTGGEKLFF. Supplemented by reference TRBV2 and TRBJ1-4, the full variable domain reads EPEVTQTPSHQVTQMGQEVILRCVPISNHLYFYWYRQILGQKVEFLVSFYNNEISEKSEIFDDQFSVERPDGSNFTLKIRSTKLEDSAMYFCASSPPGTGGEKLFFGSGTQLSVL.

The chain carries TRBV7-8 and TRBJ2-5; 11 positions agree with TRBD2. This CDR3 is built from 16 residues. Losses at the gene ends were 0 bases for V and 7 bases for J; bases not matched to a gene: 7. Per germline, CDR1 SGHVS and CDR2 FQNEAQ. The CDR3 reads CASSLAVAGGTGTQYF. The CDR3 region has the DNA TGTGCCAGCAGCTTAGCAGTAGCGGGAGGGACTGGGACCCAGTACTTC. Together with reference TRBV7-8 and TRBJ2-5, the CDR3 gives the full variable domain: GAGVSQSPRYKVAKRGQDVALRCDPISGHVSLFWYQQALGQGPEFLTYFQNEAQLDKSGLPSDRFFAERPEGSVSTLKIQRTQQEDSAVYLCASSLAVAGGTGTQYFGPGTRLLVL.

This clone has a single count. This chain connects TRBV5-5 to TRBJ2-1; 9 bases agree with TRBD2. CDR1 SGHKS and CDR2 YYEKEE come from the germline V gene (reference sequence). Unmatched junction bases numbered 13, after V lost 7 bases and J lost 5 bases. The CDR3 totals 16 residues. The CDR3, as DNA: TGTGCCAGCGGGGGGGTTCTCGGACTAGCGAACAATGAGCAGTTCTTC. Its translation is CASGGVLGLANNEQFF.

The CDR3 nucleotides read TGTGCCAGCAGCTTAGGATCGGGCGGGAGAGACTACGAGCAGTACTTC. Translated, it gives CASSLGSGGRDYEQYF. V and J are TRBV13 and TRBJ2-7; TRBD2 agrees at 7 bases. Germline V gene lookup returns CDR1 PRHDT and CDR2 FYEKMQ (reference sequence). This CDR3 is 16 amino acids long. The junction had 8 bases not matched to a gene; V was cut back by 0 bases and J by 3 bases.

At least ten counts were recorded for this clone. The CDR3 coding sequence is TGCGCCAGCAGCCAAGCAGGGGCAGAAGCTTTCTTT. Translation: CASSQAGAEAFF. V is TRBV4-1 and J is TRBJ1-1, with D possibly matching TRBD1 (6 bases). The CDR3 totals 12 residues. The germline gives CDR1 MGHRA, CDR2 YSYEKL. V lost 1 base and J 8 bases, leaving 8 bases between the germline ends.

Concerning this clone itself: A junction boundary mismatches the germline segment, possibly from a read error. The V and J genes are TRBV4-1 and TRBJ2-7; 10 bases are shared with TRBD1. Germline CDR1 reads MGHRA; CDR2 reads YSYEKL. The length of the CDR3 is 15 residues. Here the CDR3 reads CTSSQDRGLSYEQYF. The CDR3 DNA follows: TGCACCAGCAGCCAAGACAGGGGGCTGTCCTACGAGCAGTACTTC.

The V call is TRBV19, the J call TRBJ1-5; D not resolved. The CDR3 extends over 13 amino acids. V was clipped by 1 base and J by 4 bases, with 5 bases between them. Germline assignment: CDR1 LNHDA and CDR2 SQIVND (reference sequence). CDR3 region: CASSIGPNQPQHF. The DNA of the CDR3 is TGTGCCAGTAGTATAGGTCCAAATCAGCCCCAGCATTTT.

This clone was detected a few times. This chain links TRBV5-1 with TRBJ2-1; possibly TRBD2 for D (5 bases). V lost 0 bases and J lost 14, with 9 bases in between. CDR1 and CDR2 (germline): SGHRS, YFSETQ. The CDR3 loop spans 11 amino acids. The CDR3 spells CASSLGQEEFF. In nucleotides, the CDR3 is TGCGCCAGCAGCTTGGGCCAGGAGGAGTTCTTC.

CDR3 loop: CASSSLGSGPSYEQYF. The CDR3 nucleotides are TGTGCCAGCAGCTCCCTTGGTAGCGGGCCTTCCTACGAGCAGTACTTC. The chain couples TRBV13 to TRBJ2-5; 7 bases match TRBD2. The end of the DNA aligns better with TRBJ2-7, so the J call may be wrong. The V gene's germline CDR1 is PRHDT and CDR2 FYEKMQ (reference sequence). The CDR3 runs to 16 residues.

This clone was counted a single time. The chain carries TRBV5-1 and TRBJ2-1; TRBD2 matches at 10 bases. This CDR3 comprises 15 residues. V gave up 5 bases and J gave up 7 bases; unmatched junction bases: 9. The V gene's germline CDR1 is SGHRS and CDR2 YFSETQ. The CDR3 DNA reads TGCGCCAGCAGGTCTAGCGGGAGAACCGGGAATGAGCAGTTCTTC. This encodes CASRSSGRTGNEQFF.